This TCR beta chain was recorded in a study of T cells in Graves' hyperthyroidism and ophthalmopathy. Findings of the study overall: Using 13 V-J features, a model discriminated ophthalmopathy from stable hyperthyroidism.

The CDR3 spans 13 residues. Trimming removed 3 bases at V and 5 bases at J, with 11 bases between. CDR1 SGHRS and CDR2 YFSETQ come from the germline V gene. Researchers took RNA transcripts and amplified the TCR beta CDR3 regions from them. The HTBI primer set was used in a first-round RT-PCR of the TCR CDR3. TCRdb ran MiXCR on the multiplex PCR reads and lists one entry per CDR3 protein. This table holds 89,000 or so distinct CDR3 sequences, 35% to 45% found once. Criteria for exclusion of patients were uncontrolled infection, other autoimmune disease, pregnancy or lactation. This clonotype was observed many times. Its antigen is undetermined.

This clonotype was sampled from a woman aged 25 to 39 with Graves' hyperthyroidism. V is TRBV5-1 and J is TRBJ1-1, with D hard to call. Sequenced sample: peripheral blood or thyroid tissue (not recorded which). The CDR3 is CASSSDPKTEAFF. The CDR3 nucleotides are TGCGCCAGCAGCTCAGACCCGAAGACTGAAGCTTTCTTT. Using reference TRBV5-1 and TRBJ1-1 for the parts outside the CDR3, the full variable domain is KAGVTQTPRYLIKTRGQQVTLSCSPISGHRSVSWYQQTPGQGLQFLFEYFSETQRNKGNFPGRFSGRQFSNSRSEMNVSTLELGDSALYLCASSSDPKTEAFFGQGTRLTVV.